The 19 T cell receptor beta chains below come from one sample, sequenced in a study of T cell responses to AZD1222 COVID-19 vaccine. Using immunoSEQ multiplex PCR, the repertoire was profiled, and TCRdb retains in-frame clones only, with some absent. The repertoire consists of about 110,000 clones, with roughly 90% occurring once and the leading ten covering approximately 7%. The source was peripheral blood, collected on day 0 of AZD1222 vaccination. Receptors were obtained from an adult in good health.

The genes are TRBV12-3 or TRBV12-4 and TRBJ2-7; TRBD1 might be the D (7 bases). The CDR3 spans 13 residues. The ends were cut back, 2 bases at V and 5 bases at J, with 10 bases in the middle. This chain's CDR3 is CASSLRRGDEQYF. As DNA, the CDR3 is TGTGCCAGCAGTTTACGCAGGGGGGACGAGCAGTACTTC.

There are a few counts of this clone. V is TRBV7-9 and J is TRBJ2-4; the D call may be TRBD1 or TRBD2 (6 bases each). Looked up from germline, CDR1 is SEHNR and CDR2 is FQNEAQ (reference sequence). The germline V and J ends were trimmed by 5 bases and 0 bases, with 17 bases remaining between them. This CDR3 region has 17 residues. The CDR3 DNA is TGTGCCAGCAGCCCGAAACCGGGGGCTTTAGCCAAAAACATTCAGTACTTC. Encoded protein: CASSPKPGALAKNIQYF.

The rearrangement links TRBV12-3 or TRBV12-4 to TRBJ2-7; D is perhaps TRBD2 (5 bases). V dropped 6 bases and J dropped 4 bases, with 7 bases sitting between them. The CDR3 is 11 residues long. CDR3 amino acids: CASRSGYEQYF. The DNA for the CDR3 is TGTGCCAGCAGGAGCGGTTACGAGCAGTACTTC.

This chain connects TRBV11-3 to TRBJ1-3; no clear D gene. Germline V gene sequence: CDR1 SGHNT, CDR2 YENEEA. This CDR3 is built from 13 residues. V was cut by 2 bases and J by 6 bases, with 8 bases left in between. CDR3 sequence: CASSLLLENTIYF. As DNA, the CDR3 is TGTGCCAGCAGCTTATTGTTAGAAAACACCATATATTTT.

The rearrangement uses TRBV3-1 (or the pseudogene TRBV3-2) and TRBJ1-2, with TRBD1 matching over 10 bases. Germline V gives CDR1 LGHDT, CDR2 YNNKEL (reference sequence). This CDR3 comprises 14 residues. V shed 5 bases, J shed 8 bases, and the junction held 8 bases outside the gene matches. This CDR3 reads CASSSSGTGEGYTF. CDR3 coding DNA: TGTGCCAGCAGCTCATCCGGGACAGGGGAAGGCTACACCTTC.

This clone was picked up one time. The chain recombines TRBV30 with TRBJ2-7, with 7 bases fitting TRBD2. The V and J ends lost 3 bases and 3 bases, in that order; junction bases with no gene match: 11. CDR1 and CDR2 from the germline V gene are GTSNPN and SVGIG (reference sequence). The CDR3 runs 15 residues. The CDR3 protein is CAWSPPGLGSYEQYF. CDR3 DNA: TGTGCCTGGAGCCCACCCGGACTAGGAAGCTACGAGCAGTACTTC.

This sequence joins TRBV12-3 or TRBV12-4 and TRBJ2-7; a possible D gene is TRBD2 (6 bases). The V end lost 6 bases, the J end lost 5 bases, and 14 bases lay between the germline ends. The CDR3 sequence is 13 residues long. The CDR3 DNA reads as TGTGCCAGCAGCCGGGGGTTTATAGACGAGCAGTACTTC. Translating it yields CASSRGFIDEQYF.

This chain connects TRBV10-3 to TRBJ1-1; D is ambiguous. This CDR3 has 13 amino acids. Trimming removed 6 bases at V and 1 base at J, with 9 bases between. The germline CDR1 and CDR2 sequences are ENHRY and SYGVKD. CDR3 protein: CAISSGSNTEAFF. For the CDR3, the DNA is TGTGCCATCAGCTCAGGATCGAACACTGAAGCTTTCTTT.

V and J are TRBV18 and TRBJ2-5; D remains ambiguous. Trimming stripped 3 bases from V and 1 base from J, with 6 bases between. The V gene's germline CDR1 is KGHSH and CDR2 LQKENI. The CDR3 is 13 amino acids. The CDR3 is CASSPQFQETQYF. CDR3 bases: TGTGCCAGCTCACCCCAGTTCCAAGAGACCCAGTACTTC.

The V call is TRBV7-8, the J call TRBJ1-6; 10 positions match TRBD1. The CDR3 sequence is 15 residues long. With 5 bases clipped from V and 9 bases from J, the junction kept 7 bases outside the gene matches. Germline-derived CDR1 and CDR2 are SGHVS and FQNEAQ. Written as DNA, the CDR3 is TGTGCCAGCAGCCCCCGGGACAGGGGTTTTTCACCCCTCCACTTT. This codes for CASSPRDRGFSPLHF. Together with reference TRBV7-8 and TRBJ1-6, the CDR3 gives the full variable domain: GAGVSQSPRYKVAKRGQDVALRCDPISGHVSLFWYQQALGQGPEFLTYFQNEAQLDKSGLPSDRFFAERPEGSVSTLKIQRTQQEDSAVYLCASSPRDRGFSPLHFGNGTRLTVT.

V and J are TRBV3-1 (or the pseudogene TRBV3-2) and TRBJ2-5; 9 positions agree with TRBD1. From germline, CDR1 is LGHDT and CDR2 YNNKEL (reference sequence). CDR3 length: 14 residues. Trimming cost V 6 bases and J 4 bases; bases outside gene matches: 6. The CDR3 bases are TGTGCCAGCAGACAGGGGGCGGCCTCAGAGACCCAGTACTTC. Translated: CASRQGAASETQYF.

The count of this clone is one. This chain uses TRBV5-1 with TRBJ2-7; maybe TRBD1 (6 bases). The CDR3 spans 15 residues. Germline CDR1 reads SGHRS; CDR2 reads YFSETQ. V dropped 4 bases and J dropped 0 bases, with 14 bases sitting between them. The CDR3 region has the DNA TGCGCCAGCAGCCCGGACAGTAAGGCCTCCTACGAGCAGTACTTC. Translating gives CASSPDSKASYEQYF. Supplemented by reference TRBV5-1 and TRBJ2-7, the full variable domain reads KAGVTQTPRYLIKTRGQQVTLSCSPISGHRSVSWYQQTPGQGLQFLFEYFSETQRNKGNFPGRFSGRQFSNSRSEMNVSTLELGDSALYLCASSPDSKASYEQYFGPGTRLTVT.

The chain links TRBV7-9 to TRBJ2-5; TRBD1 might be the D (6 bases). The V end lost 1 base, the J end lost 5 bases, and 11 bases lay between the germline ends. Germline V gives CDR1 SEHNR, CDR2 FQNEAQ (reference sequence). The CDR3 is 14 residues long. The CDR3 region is CASSLGTALETQYF. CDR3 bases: TGTGCCAGCAGCTTAGGGACAGCTCTGGAGACCCAGTACTTC.

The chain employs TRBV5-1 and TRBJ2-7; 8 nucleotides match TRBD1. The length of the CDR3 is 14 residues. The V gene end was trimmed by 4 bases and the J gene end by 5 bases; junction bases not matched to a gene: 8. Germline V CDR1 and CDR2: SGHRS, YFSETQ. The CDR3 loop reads CASSPGTGLHEQYF. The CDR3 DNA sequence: TGCGCCAGCAGCCCGGGGACAGGACTCCACGAGCAGTACTTC. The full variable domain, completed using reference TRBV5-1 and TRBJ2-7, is KAGVTQTPRYLIKTRGQQVTLSCSPISGHRSVSWYQQTPGQGLQFLFEYFSETQRNKGNFPGRFSGRQFSNSRSEMNVSTLELGDSALYLCASSPGTGLHEQYFGPGTRLTVT.

The CDR3 here is CASSLRENTEAFF. The CDR3, as DNA: TGCGCCAGCAGCTTACGGGAGAACACTGAAGCTTTCTTT. The genes are TRBV5-1 and TRBJ1-1; D unresolved. Trimming took off 2 bases at V and 1 base at J, with 6 bases between the two ends. This CDR3 has 13 amino acids. Germline loops: CDR1 SGHRS, CDR2 YFSETQ.

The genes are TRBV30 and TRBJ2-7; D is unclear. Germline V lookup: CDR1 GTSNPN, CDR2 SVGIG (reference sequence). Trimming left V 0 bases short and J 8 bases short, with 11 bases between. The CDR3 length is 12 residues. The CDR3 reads CAWSVLEGKQYF. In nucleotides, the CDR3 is TGTGCCTGGAGTGTTCTGGAAGGGAAGCAGTACTTC.

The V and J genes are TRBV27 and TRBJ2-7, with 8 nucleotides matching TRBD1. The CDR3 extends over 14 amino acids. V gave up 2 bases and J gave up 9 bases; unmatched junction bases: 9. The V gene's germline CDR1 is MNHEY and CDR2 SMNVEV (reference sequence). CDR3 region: CASSLGTGSRGQYF. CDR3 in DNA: TGTGCCAGCAGTTTAGGGACAGGTTCGCGTGGGCAGTACTTC.

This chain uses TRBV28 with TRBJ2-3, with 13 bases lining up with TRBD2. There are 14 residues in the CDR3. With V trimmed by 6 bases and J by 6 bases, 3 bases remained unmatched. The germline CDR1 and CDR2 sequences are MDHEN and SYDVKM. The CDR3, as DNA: TGTGCCAGCAGAACTAGCGGGAGGGGGGATACGCAGTATTTT. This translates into CASRTSGRGDTQYF.

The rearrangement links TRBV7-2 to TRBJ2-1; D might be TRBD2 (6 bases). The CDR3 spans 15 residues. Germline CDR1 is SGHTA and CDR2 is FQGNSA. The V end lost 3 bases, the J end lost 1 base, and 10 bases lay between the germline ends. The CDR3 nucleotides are TGTGCCAGCAGCTTCGGCGGGATGTCCTACAATGAGCAGTTCTTC. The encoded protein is CASSFGGMSYNEQFF.